This T cell receptor beta chain was identified in a study of human CD8 memory T cell subsets. Study results and limitations: Stem-like memory T cell repertoires overlapped minimally with precursor exhausted T cell repertoires.

The source of the PBMC was buffy coats of healthy donors. Sequencing libraries of TCR beta were made by UMI-labeled 5' RACE. Following a re-call of the 5' RACE reads, TCRdb has one entry per CDR3 protein and lacks DNA. The sample data list thousands of distinct CDR3 sequences. Germline V gives CDR1 SGHRS, CDR2 YFSETQ. The CDR3 runs 14 residues. Concerning this clonotype itself: The target antigen is unknown.

The sequence derives from a human donor in good health. The sample comprised CD8+ stem-like memory T cells (TSCM and TCM) sorted from PBMCs. The subset here: stem-like memory CD8 T cells (TSTEM), CCR7+ PD-1- TIGIT-. V and J are TRBV5-1 and TRBJ2-1; TCRdb picks TRBD2, but there is no DNA to check that call. CDR3 sequence reads: CASSLGLADNEQFF.